The subject of this entry is one TCR beta chain. This sample was taken from a study of blood T cell repertoires in COVID-19. Across the whole study: The study drew acute and convalescent COVID-19 samples from the United States, Italy and Spain. Nucleic acid was either cDNA or gDNA, and it came from T cells, B-cell-depleted T cells, or PBMCs.

In the study's own analysis: Estimated nucleated cell counts came from reference gene primer amplification. Assay used: immunoSEQ multiplex PCR; TCRdb lists only in-frame clones, some missing. V and J calls and clone size are copied from that table; D and trimming were computed from the DNA. The sample has about 200,000 clones, roughly 85% seen once. Trimming shortened V by 1 base and J by 8 bases, and 11 bases separated the two germline ends. There are 13 residues in the CDR3. In germline, CDR1 is SNHLY, CDR2 FYNNEI. The chain carries TRBV2 and TRBJ2-5; D perhaps matches TRBD2 (5 bases). The sample comprised peripheral blood. The sequence came from a man in his sixties with active or convalescent COVID-19. The CDR3, as DNA: TGTGCCAGCAGTGAAGTCCTAGCTGGTACCCAGTACTTC. The encoded protein is CASSEVLAGTQYF.